This TCR beta chain was recorded in a study of T cell repertoires in cytomegalovirus infection. Notes on the study in general: HLA-C-restricted CMV-specific TCR beta clonotypes prevailed in the ex vivo response.

TCRdb re-called the reads through MiXCR, storing one row per CDR3 protein. The sample carries more than 400,000 distinct CDR3 sequences, more than 20% recorded once. Remarks on this clonotype: Its antigen is still unknown.

Looked up from germline, CDR1 is MNHEY and CDR2 is SVGAGI. This CDR3 spans 16 amino acids. Trimming pared 1 base from V and 3 bases from J, leaving 16 bases between. Sequencing was performed on PBMCs. This chain joins TRBV6-5 and TRBJ2-7; D gene uncertain. The clonotype was recovered from a human donor in good health (CMV status not recorded). Some clones in this sample may be carry-over from other donors' samples. CDR3 in amino acids: CASSYFLREENYEQYF. The CDR3 nucleotides are TGTGCCAGCAGTTACTTTCTCCGTGAGGAGAACTACGAGCAGTACTTC.